This TCR beta chain was captured in a study of Tregs in tolerant kidney transplant recipients. For this clone: Antigen specificity is unknown.

The method was immunoSEQ multiplex PCR; TCRdb's version includes in-frame clones alone and lacks a portion of them. Here the sample spans under 50,000 clones, roughly 95% being singletons. The receptor comes from a human donor in good health. Sequenced: Tregs from blood cultured with allogeneic cells.

In nucleotides, the CDR3 is TGTGCCAGCAGCCCCCCCGGGGGGGCCTACGAGCAGTACTTC. It codes for CASSPPGGAYEQYF. The chain links TRBV2 to TRBJ2-7; 8 bases match TRBD2. This CDR3 region has 14 residues. V was pared by 6 bases and J by 2 bases, with 6 bases of the junction left unmatched. Looked up from germline, CDR1 is SNHLY and CDR2 is FYNNEI. The variable domain in full, completed from reference TRBV2 and TRBJ2-7, reads EPEVTQTPSHQVTQMGQEVILRCVPISNHLYFYWYRQILGQKVEFLVSFYNNEISEKSEIFDDQFSVERPDGSNFTLKIRSTKLEDSAMYFCASSPPGGAYEQYFGPGTRLTVT.